Listed below are T cell receptor beta chains from one sample, sequenced in a study of T-cell memory formation after mild COVID-19. Each CDR3 protein is one row after TCRdb ran MiXCR on the 5' RACE reads. Of approximately 230,000 distinct CDR3 sequences in the sample, about 17% are singletons; the top ten hold 3% to 4.5%. The specimen was PBMCs or a T cell subset sorted from them (not recorded which). The source of these receptors is a man aged 18 to 35 who had mild COVID-19 (a few samples of this study predate the infection). Cell type and time point are not known. Each CDR3 is given with its conserved first and last residue. D genes are given only for firm matches. Expanded clones get a size class; other rows say once, few or many, or leave the size out.

abundance: few
d_gene: -
v_gene: TRBV20-1
j_gene: TRBJ2-5
CDR3aa: CSARFRRVQETQYF
CDR3nt: TGCAGTGCTAGATTCCGCAGGGTACAAGAGACCCAGTACTTC

abundance: few
d_gene: -
v_gene: TRBV21-1
j_gene: TRBJ2-1
CDR3aa: CASSKPGQGAAEQFF
CDR3nt: TGTGCCAGCAGCAAACCGGGACAGGGTGCAGCGGAGCAGTTCTTC

abundance: few
d_gene: -
v_gene: TRBV7-2
j_gene: TRBJ2-3
CDR3aa: CASSSRGSTDTQYF
CDR3nt: TGTGCCAGCAGCTCGAGGGGAAGCACAGATACGCAGTATTTT

abundance: many
d_gene: -
v_gene: TRBV5-1
j_gene: TRBJ1-2
CDR3aa: CASSQDSPNYGYTF
CDR3nt: TGCGCCAGCAGCCAAGACAGCCCTAACTATGGCTACACCTTC

abundance: -
d_gene: -
v_gene: TRBV19
j_gene: TRBJ1-5
CDR3aa: CASSSRPEQPQHF
CDR3nt: TGTGCCAGTAGTTCCAGGCCTGAGCAGCCCCAGCATTTT

abundance: -
d_gene: -
v_gene: TRBV28
j_gene: TRBJ1-1
CDR3aa: CASRAGGSTEAFF
CDR3nt: TGTGCCAGCAGGGCGGGGGGGAGCACTGAAGCTTTCTTT

abundance: -
d_gene: -
v_gene: TRBV4-1
j_gene: TRBJ2-1
CDR3aa: CASSQRGGGSPYNEQFF
CDR3nt: TGCGCCAGCAGCCAAAGAGGGGGTGGCTCGCCTTACAATGAGCAGTTCTTC

abundance: -
d_gene: TRBD1
v_gene: TRBV11-2
j_gene: TRBJ2-7
CDR3aa: CASRKPGQGQYEQYF
CDR3nt: TGTGCCAGCAGGAAACCGGGACAGGGTCAGTACGAGCAGTACTTC

abundance: few
d_gene: -
v_gene: TRBV13
j_gene: TRBJ2-1
CDR3aa: CASSLGPPSYNEQFF
CDR3nt: TGTGCCAGCAGCTTGGGTCCCCCCTCCTACAATGAGCAGTTCTTC

abundance: few
d_gene: -
v_gene: TRBV12-3/TRBV12-4
j_gene: TRBJ2-3
CDR3aa: CASSFPNTDTQYF
CDR3nt: TGTGCCAGCAGTTTCCCAAACACAGATACGCAGTATTTT

abundance: few
d_gene: -
v_gene: TRBV7-9
j_gene: TRBJ1-1
CDR3aa: CASSMEGPEAFF
CDR3nt: TGTGCCAGCAGCATGGAGGGTCCTGAAGCTTTCTTT

abundance: medium-sized
d_gene: -
v_gene: TRBV11-2
j_gene: TRBJ2-3
CDR3aa: CASSSYTQYF
CDR3nt: TGTGCCAGCAGCTCCTATACGCAGTATTTT

abundance: -
d_gene: -
v_gene: TRBV7-2
j_gene: TRBJ2-7
CDR3aa: CASSLRRVLFTYEQYF
CDR3nt: TGTGCCAGCAGCTTGCGCAGGGTTTTATTCACCTACGAGCAGTACTTC

abundance: few
d_gene: -
v_gene: TRBV7-2
j_gene: TRBJ2-6
CDR3aa: CASSEETGYGANVLTF
CDR3nt: TGTGCCAGCAGCGAGGAAACAGGGTATGGGGCCAACGTCCTGACTTTC

abundance: few
d_gene: TRBD2
v_gene: TRBV4-1
j_gene: TRBJ2-3
CDR3aa: CASSQLAGTTDTQYF
CDR3nt: TGCGCCAGCAGCCAACTAGCGGGGACCACAGATACGCAGTATTTT

abundance: many
d_gene: TRBD1
v_gene: TRBV4-3
j_gene: TRBJ2-1
CDR3aa: CASSQGQGRNEQFF
CDR3nt: TGCGCCAGCAGCCAAGGACAGGGGAGGAATGAGCAGTTCTTC

abundance: -
d_gene: -
v_gene: TRBV19
j_gene: TRBJ1-1
CDR3aa: CASKRPDRAEAFF
CDR3nt: TGTGCCAGTAAAAGACCGGACCGGGCTGAAGCTTTCTTT

abundance: -
d_gene: -
v_gene: TRBV18
j_gene: TRBJ1-5
CDR3aa: CASSQGFRNQPQHF
CDR3nt: TGTGCCAGCTCCCAGGGCTTTCGCAATCAGCCCCAGCATTTT

abundance: -
d_gene: -
v_gene: TRBV7-9
j_gene: TRBJ1-2
CDR3aa: CASSKTRGLGGYTF
CDR3nt: TGTGCCAGCAGCAAAACGAGGGGACTTGGCGGCTACACCTTC

abundance: few
d_gene: -
v_gene: TRBV3-1
j_gene: TRBJ1-1
CDR3aa: CASSQEDRRFAEAFF
CDR3nt: TGTGCCAGCAGCCAAGAGGACAGAAGGTTCGCTGAAGCTTTCTTT